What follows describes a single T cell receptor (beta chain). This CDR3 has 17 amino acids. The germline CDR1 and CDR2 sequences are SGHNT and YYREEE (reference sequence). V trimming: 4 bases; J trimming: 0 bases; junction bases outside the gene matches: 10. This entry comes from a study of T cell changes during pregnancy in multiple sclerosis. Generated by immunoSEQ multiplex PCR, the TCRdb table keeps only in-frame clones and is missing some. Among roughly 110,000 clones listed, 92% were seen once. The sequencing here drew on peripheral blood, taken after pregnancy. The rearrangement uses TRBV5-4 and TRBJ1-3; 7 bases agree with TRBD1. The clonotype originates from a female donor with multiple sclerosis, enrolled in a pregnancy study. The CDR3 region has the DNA TGTGCCAGCAGCCAAGGACCGACAGGGTCCTCTGGAAACACCATATATTTT. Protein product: CASSQGPTGSSGNTIYF.